Here is one T cell receptor (beta chain) with its context. As handled by the study authors: How many nucleated cells were present was estimated from reference gene primer amplification. Only in-frame clones appear in the TCRdb table, and some are missing; sequencing was by immunoSEQ multiplex PCR. Clone size and V and J calls were adopted from that table, with D and trimming inferred from the DNA. The data show some 300,000 clones, with about nine tenths seen just once and over 5.5% held by the top ten. One Seattle source followed patients from active infection through their disease course. This CDR3 comprises 16 residues. V trimming: 6 bases; J trimming: 3 bases; junction bases outside the gene matches: 6. The germline V gene has CDR1 MNHNY and CDR2 SVGAGI (reference sequence). The entry originates in a study of blood T cell repertoires in COVID-19. Study context: Acute and convalescent COVID-19 samples came from the United States, Italy and Spain. Sources were T cells, B-cell-depleted T cells, or PBMCs; the material itself was cDNA or gDNA.

V and J are TRBV6-6 and TRBJ1-5; 12 nucleotides agree with TRBD1. Input material: peripheral blood. This TCR was sampled from a woman aged 45-65 years with COVID-19, enrolled during active disease. CDR3 amino acids: CASRPPGQGANQPQHF. CDR3 DNA: TGTGCCAGCAGACCCCCGGGACAGGGGGCCAATCAGCCCCAGCATTTT.